Each of the 25 T cell receptor beta chains below was sequenced from the same sample in a study of CD8 T cells in ankylosing spondylitis. TCRdb passed the 5' RACE reads through MiXCR, listing each CDR3 protein once. Counted here are 200,000 to 250,000 distinct CDR3 sequences, 7% to 10% occurring once; the ten biggest clones make up 4.8%. The sequenced sample was blood, either unsorted or a sorted T cell fraction (not recorded which). The origin of the receptors is a female donor with ankylosing spondylitis or in good health (not recorded which).

The CDR3 nucleotides read TGTGCCAGCAGCCAAGCACAGGGCCGAGGCGAGCAGTACTTC. This codes for CASSQAQGRGEQYF. V usage is TRBV3-1 and J usage is TRBJ2-7, with D possibly being TRBD1 (6 bases). Germline-derived CDR1 and CDR2 are LGHDT and YNNKEL (reference sequence). Deletions cut 1 base from V and 6 bases from J, with 13 bases between. The CDR3 is made up of 14 amino acids.

This clonotype showed up many times. This chain links TRBV20-1 with TRBJ2-5; TRBD1 might be the D (6 bases). CDR1 is DFQATT and CDR2 is SNEGSKA in the germline V gene (reference sequence). V was pared by 1 base and J by 5 bases, with 11 bases between. The CDR3 spans 13 residues. The CDR3 spells CSARAGVVETQYF. CDR3 DNA sequence: TGCAGTGCTAGAGCAGGGGTTGTGGAGACCCAGTACTTC.

This clonotype was counted many times. The chain carries TRBV5-1 and TRBJ1-4; TRBD1 is a possible D gene (5 bases). CDR1 is SGHRS, CDR2 YFSETQ, per germline. CDR3 length equals 15 residues. Trimming shortened V by 4 bases and J by 0 bases, and 10 bases separated the two germline ends. The CDR3 bases are TGCGCCAGCAGCCGGGACCGATCAACTAATGAAAAACTGTTTTTT. Its protein product is CASSRDRSTNEKLFF. Supplemented by reference TRBV5-1 and TRBJ1-4, the full variable domain reads KAGVTQTPRYLIKTRGQQVTLSCSPISGHRSVSWYQQTPGQGLQFLFEYFSETQRNKGNFPGRFSGRQFSNSRSEMNVSTLELGDSALYLCASSRDRSTNEKLFFGSGTQLSVL.

Ten or more counts support this clonotype. CDR3 residues: CASSLEPPGLPNNEQFF. The CDR3 DNA follows: TGCGCCAGCAGCTTGGAACCCCCGGGACTCCCTAACAATGAGCAGTTCTTC. The rearrangement links TRBV5-1 to TRBJ2-1; D may be TRBD2 (6 bases). The CDR3 covers 17 residues. The V and J ends lost 0 bases and 5 bases respectively, with 18 bases between them. Looked up from germline, CDR1 is SGHRS and CDR2 is YFSETQ.

In the case of this clonotype: A clone one base away is much larger, so this may be a read error. The genes are TRBV5-1 and TRBJ2-5, with D uncertain. CDR1 SGHRS and CDR2 YFSETQ come from the germline V gene. The CDR3 totals 13 residues. V shed 0 bases and J shed 5 bases, with 8 bases lying between them. CDR3 protein: CASSLGVVETQYF. As DNA, the CDR3 is TGCGCCAGCAGCTTGGGAGTGGTGGAGACCCAGTACTTC.

This clonotype was picked up many times. The chain employs TRBV4-3 and TRBJ2-7, with TRBD1 matching 7 bases. The germline V gene has CDR1 LGHNA and CDR2 YSLEER. V shed 5 bases and J 3 bases; nucleotides not matched to a gene: 10. This CDR3 spans 15 amino acids. The CDR3 is CASSWEWQGDYEQYF. As DNA, the CDR3 is TGCGCCAGCAGCTGGGAATGGCAGGGGGACTACGAGCAGTACTTC.

This clonotype was recorded at least ten times. The chain recombines TRBV29-1 with TRBJ2-1, with a weak D call TRBD2 (6 bases). Looked up from germline, CDR1 is SQVTM and CDR2 is ANQGSEA. The V gene lost 7 bases and the J gene lost 3 bases, with 13 bases spanning the gap. The CDR3 covers 13 residues. CDR3 in DNA: TGCAGCGGGGGGATAGCGGACTACAATGAGCAGTTCTTC. Translated: CSGGIADYNEQFF.

The sample holds many counts of this clonotype. The rearrangement uses TRBV5-6 and TRBJ2-3; D possibly corresponds to TRBD2 (5 bases). Trimming cost V 2 bases and J 5 bases, with 9 bases left between them. There are 13 residues in the CDR3. Germline lookup yields CDR1 SGHDT and CDR2 YYEEEE. CDR3 coding DNA: TGTGCCAGCAGCTTAACACTAGGAGATACGCAGTATTTT. Protein: CASSLTLGDTQYF.

Ten or more counts support this clonotype. The V call is TRBV6-2 or TRBV6-3, the J call TRBJ2-1; D assignment may be TRBD1 or TRBD2 (5 bases each). Germline CDR1 and CDR2: MNHEY and SVGEGT. This CDR3 is 15 amino acids long. Deletions cut 0 bases from V and 7 bases from J, with 13 bases between. CDR3 protein: CASSYSIVGVNEQFF. The CDR3 DNA reads as TGTGCCAGCAGTTACTCGATCGTGGGGGTGAATGAGCAGTTCTTC.

This clonotype was recorded at least ten times. The rearrangement joins TRBV20-1 to TRBJ1-2; 7 bases align to TRBD1. After removal of 6 bases from V and 5 bases from J, the junction contained 9 bases not matched to a gene. The germline V gene has CDR1 DFQATT and CDR2 SNEGSKA (reference sequence). The length of the CDR3 is 13 residues. DNA of the CDR3: TGCAGTGCAGTCGGGACAGAGAAATATGGCTACACCTTC. Encoded protein: CSAVGTEKYGYTF.

This clonotype was picked up many times. The V gene is TRBV20-1, the J gene TRBJ2-7; 10 positions match TRBD1. V shed 5 bases, J shed 3 bases, and the junction held 16 bases outside the gene matches. This CDR3 comprises 17 residues. Looked up from germline, CDR1 is DFQATT and CDR2 is SNEGSKA (reference sequence). The CDR3 loop reads CSAAGTGDPRNYYEQYF. The DNA for the CDR3 is TGCAGTGCTGCCGGGACAGGGGACCCGCGGAATTACTACGAGCAGTACTTC.

Points on this clonotype: A read error is possible here, since a much larger clone lies one base away. J is TRBJ2-2 and V is TRBV4-3; no reliable D call. The CDR3 runs 16 residues. In germline, CDR1 is LGHNA, CDR2 YSLEER. The CDR3 loop is CVSSHVPLANTGELFF. DNA for the CDR3: TGCGTCAGCAGCCACGTCCCGCTAGCGAACACCGGGGAGCTGTTTTTT.

This clonotype was picked up many times. The chain employs TRBV4-3 and TRBJ2-7, with 7 bases fitting TRBD2. This CDR3 spans 17 amino acids. CDR1 is LGHNA, CDR2 YSLEER, per germline. After removal of 1 base from V and 4 bases from J, the junction contained 13 bases not matched to a gene. This CDR3 is CASSQVGSERGGYEQYF. The CDR3 DNA sequence: TGCGCCAGCAGCCAAGTTGGGTCGGAGCGGGGAGGTTACGAGCAGTACTTC.

The rearrangement joins TRBV6-2 or TRBV6-3 to TRBJ2-4; D is possibly TRBD2 (6 bases). Germline CDR1 and CDR2: MNHEY and SVGEGT. CDR3 length equals 13 residues. CDR3 protein: CTCGKGTQNIQYF. CDR3 bases: TGTACCTGCGGGAAAGGAACGCAAAACATTCAGTACTTC.

This clonotype has at least ten counts. V usage is TRBV12-3 or TRBV12-4 and J usage is TRBJ2-1, with 7 bases fitting TRBD1. V lost 7 bases and J lost 6; bases outside the gene matches: 3. This CDR3 has 12 amino acids. CDR3 nucleotides: TGTGCCAGCACCTCAGGGGGCAATGAGCAGTTCTTC. Its protein is CASTSGGNEQFF.

This clonotype has more than one count but fewer than ten. V usage is TRBV11-2 and J usage is TRBJ2-5; TRBD2 matches 8 bases. Trimming took 0 bases from V and 4 from J; bases not matched to a gene: 4. Germline CDR1 and CDR2: SGHAT and FQNNGV. The CDR3 loop spans 15 amino acids. CDR3 loop: CASSLEAGEGETQYF. DNA of the CDR3: TGTGCCAGCAGCTTAGAAGCGGGGGAAGGAGAGACCCAGTACTTC.

In this sample, this clonotype turned up many times. This CDR3 reads CASSLVEGGEAFF. Here the CDR3 DNA reads TGCGCCAGCAGCTTGGTAGAGGGAGGTGAAGCTTTCTTT. The gene calls are TRBV5-1 and TRBJ1-1, with D uncertain. Germline loops: CDR1 SGHRS, CDR2 YFSETQ. This CDR3 comprises 13 residues. The V end was cut by 0 bases, the J end by 7 bases, with 10 bases between.

This clonotype showed up many times. The chain uses TRBV12-3 or TRBV12-4 and TRBJ2-7; TRBD1 matches at 9 bases. This CDR3 is 15 amino acids long. J was trimmed by 5 bases and V by 5 bases; bases with no gene match: 10. In DNA, the CDR3 is TGTGCCAGCAGTCTAGGGGGACAGGGTCGCCACGAGCAGTACTTC. Its protein is CASSLGGQGRHEQYF.

This clonotype was seen ten or more times. The J gene is TRBJ2-1, the V gene TRBV4-3; possible D gene TRBD1, 6 bases. The CDR3 loop spans 15 amino acids. Germline CDR1 is LGHNA and CDR2 is YSLEER. Trimming removed 4 bases at V and 0 bases at J, with 10 bases between. The CDR3 region has the DNA TGCGCCAGCAGCCTCACAGGGAGCTCCTACAATGAGCAGTTCTTC. Its translation is CASSLTGSSYNEQFF.

This clonotype was recorded many times. The V call is TRBV20-1, the J call TRBJ2-2; D perhaps matches TRBD1 (6 bases). The CDR3 spans 12 residues. Germline V CDR1 and CDR2: DFQATT, SNEGSKA (reference sequence). V dropped 6 bases and J dropped 6 bases, with 11 bases sitting between them. The CDR3 loop reads CSALRTAGELFF. The CDR3 nucleotides are TGCAGTGCCCTACGGACAGCCGGGGAGCTGTTTTTT.

Many counts were recorded for this clonotype. The chain couples TRBV7-8 to TRBJ1-1, with unresolved D. Per germline, CDR1 SGHVS and CDR2 FQNEAQ. V lost 5 bases to trimming and J lost 5 bases, with 18 bases between them. CDR3 length equals 15 residues. The CDR3 sequence: CASSPPLTWETEAFF. In nucleotides, the CDR3 is TGTGCCAGCAGCCCTCCCCTGACCTGGGAAACTGAAGCTTTCTTT.

In the case of this clonotype: The germline gene is not matched at one end of the junction; a read error may be the cause. The chain is built from TRBV4-2 and TRBJ2-7, with D perhaps assigned TRBD1 or TRBD2 (5 bases each). Germline assignment: CDR1 LGHNA and CDR2 YNFKEQ. CDR3 length equals 15 residues. In DNA, the CDR3 is TGTGCCAACAGCCAAGCTTGGGGGAAGACCTACGAGCAGTACTTC. Translation gives CANSQAWGKTYEQYF.

This clonotype was seen more than once but under ten times. The rearrangement links TRBV6-5 to TRBJ1-1; possible D gene TRBD1, 6 bases. Germline CDR1 and CDR2: MNHEY and SVGAGI. Trimming removed 8 bases at V and 1 base at J, with 29 bases between. There are 19 residues in the CDR3. The DNA of the CDR3 is TGTGCCAGCCTGAGGGGGGGAATGATTCGGCCCAATACGAACACTGAAGCTTTCTTT. This codes for CASLRGGMIRPNTNTEAFF.

This clonotype was counted many times. The chain couples TRBV29-1 to TRBJ1-4; no definite D call. The CDR3 totals 13 residues. V was pared by 4 bases and J by 0 bases, with 6 bases between. Germline V gene data show CDR1 as SQVTM and CDR2 as ANQGSEA. This CDR3 reads CSVGSATNEKLFF. In nucleotides, the CDR3 is TGCAGCGTTGGCTCGGCAACTAATGAAAAACTGTTTTTT. Using reference TRBV29-1 and TRBJ1-4 for the parts outside the CDR3, the full variable domain is SAVISQKPSRDICQRGTSLTIQCQVDSQVTMMFWYRQQPGQSLTLIATANQGSEATYESGFVIDKFPISRPNLTFSTLTVSNMSPEDSSIYLCSVGSATNEKLFFGSGTQLSVL.

The sample holds many counts of this clonotype. The chain carries TRBV6-2 or TRBV6-3 and TRBJ2-2; D ambiguous. V was clipped by 5 bases and J by 5 bases, with 9 bases between them. Germline assignment: CDR1 MNHEY and CDR2 SVGEGT. The CDR3 runs to 13 residues. The DNA of the CDR3 is TGTGCCAGCAGTACTATATCTACCGGGGAGCTGTTTTTT. It is translated as CASSTISTGELFF.